The 23 T cell receptor beta chains reported below all come from one sample, sequenced in a study of Tregs in tolerant kidney transplant recipients. TCRdb's copy holds only in-frame clones and misses some; the assay was immunoSEQ multiplex PCR. The data show hundreds of thousands of clones, more than 65% seen once. The sequenced sample was CD4+ T cells from blood. The receptors were sampled from a human donor in good health.

The chain combines TRBV19 with TRBJ2-2; 9 positions agree with TRBD1. Trimming cost V 6 bases and J 5 bases; bases outside gene matches: 10. The CDR3 runs to 16 residues. CDR1 LNHDA and CDR2 SQIVND come from the germline V gene (reference sequence). CDR3 DNA: TGTGCCAGTAGCCTCCGGGGACAGGGTTTAACCGGGGAGCTGTTTTTT. It translates to CASSLRGQGLTGELFF.

The V and J genes are TRBV27 and TRBJ2-7; 8 nucleotides line up with TRBD1. This CDR3 spans 14 amino acids. The germline V gene has CDR1 MNHEY and CDR2 SMNVEV (reference sequence). Trimming removed 3 bases from V and 7 bases from J; junction bases left unmatched: 8. CDR3 nucleotide sequence: TGTGCCAGCAGTTTCACTCAGGGGGCGCGGGAGCAGTACTTC. Residues: CASSFTQGAREQYF.

This chain joins TRBV6-1 and TRBJ1-4, with TRBD1 identical over 7 bases. Germline lookup yields CDR1 MNHNS and CDR2 SASEGT. V lost 2 bases and J lost 5; bases outside the gene matches: 8. The CDR3 loop spans 16 amino acids. The CDR3, as DNA: TGTGCCAGCAGTGAACGGCCGGGACAGCCAAATGAAAAACTGTTTTTT. Its translation is CASSERPGQPNEKLFF.

This clone has a single count. V gene TRBV2 combines with J gene TRBJ1-5, with TRBD1 as a possible D gene (5 bases). The CDR3 is 13 amino acids. The ends were cut back, 7 bases at V and 0 bases at J, with 7 bases in the middle. Per germline, CDR1 SNHLY and CDR2 FYNNEI. The CDR3 spells CASKQDSNQPQHF. The CDR3 nucleotides are TGTGCCAGCAAACAGGATAGCAATCAGCCCCAGCATTTT.

This chain joins TRBV5-6 and TRBJ1-5; D is unclear. CDR1 and CDR2 (germline): SGHDT, YYEEEE. The CDR3 extends over 15 amino acids. Trimming took 0 bases from V and 6 from J, leaving 13 bases between them. CDR3 nucleotides: TGTGCCAGCAGCTTGGGGGCAGCGAGGAGTCAGCCCCAGCATTTT. Its protein product is CASSLGAARSQPQHF. Together with reference TRBV5-6 and TRBJ1-5, the CDR3 gives the full variable domain: DAGVTQSPTHLIKTRGQQVTLRCSPKSGHDTVSWYQQALGQGPQFIFQYYEEEERQRGNFPDRFSGHQFPNYSSELNVNALLLGDSALYLCASSLGAARSQPQHFGDGTRLSIL.

The gene calls are TRBV15 and TRBJ1-1, with D possibly being TRBD1 (5 bases). V was shortened by 8 bases and J by 5 bases, with 18 bases between the two germline ends. Germline V gene lookup returns CDR1 LNHNV and CDR2 YYDKDF (reference sequence). The CDR3 is 14 amino acids. CDR3 amino acids: CATAYGDVLTEAFF. CDR3 in DNA: TGTGCCACCGCCTACGGGGACGTATTGACTGAAGCTTTCTTT. Full variable domain (missing parts from reference TRBV15 and TRBJ1-1): DAMVIQNPRYQVTQFGKPVTLSCSQTLNHNVMYWYQQKSSQAPKLLFHYYDKDFNNEADTPDNFQSRRPNTSFCFLDIRSPGLGDTAMYLCATAYGDVLTEAFFGQGTRLTVV.

The chain recombines TRBV4-1 with TRBJ1-1; no reliable D call. Germline V lookup: CDR1 MGHRA, CDR2 YSYEKL. Trimming shortened V by 3 bases and J by 1 base, and 6 bases separated the two germline ends. The CDR3 contains 13 residues. The CDR3 sequence: CASSQVQNTEAFF. CDR3 nucleotide sequence: TGCGCCAGCAGCCAGGTACAGAACACTGAAGCTTTCTTT.

V and J are TRBV28 and TRBJ2-5; no clear D gene. Germline assignment: CDR1 MDHEN and CDR2 SYDVKM. The CDR3 loop spans 12 amino acids. Trimming took 7 bases from V and 7 from J, leaving 13 bases between them. The CDR3 loop reads CASKLGLGTQYF. CDR3 in DNA: TGTGCCAGCAAATTGGGGTTGGGGACCCAGTACTTC.

The chain couples TRBV29-1 to TRBJ1-3, with TRBD1 matching over 7 bases. V trimming: 4 bases; J trimming: 4 bases; junction bases outside the gene matches: 7. Germline CDR1 SQVTM, CDR2 ANQGSEA. CDR3 length: 14 residues. CDR3 protein: CSVARTGSGNTIYF. In DNA form, the CDR3 reads TGCAGCGTTGCCCGGACAGGTTCCGGAAACACCATATATTTT. The whole variable domain, filled in from reference TRBV29-1 and TRBJ1-3, reads SAVISQKPSRDICQRGTSLTIQCQVDSQVTMMFWYRQQPGQSLTLIATANQGSEATYESGFVIDKFPISRPNLTFSTLTVSNMSPEDSSIYLCSVARTGSGNTIYFGEGSWLTVV.

The CDR3 protein is CASSWGVANEKLFF. CDR3 in DNA: TGTGCCAGCAGCTGGGGGGTGGCTAATGAAAAACTGTTTTTT. The chain recombines TRBV6-1 with TRBJ1-4; tentatively, D is TRBD1 (5 bases). CDR1 is MNHNS and CDR2 is SASEGT in the germline V gene. Trimming took off 6 bases at V and 3 bases at J, with 11 bases between the two ends. The CDR3 is 14 amino acids.

Only one count was recorded for this clone. The genes are TRBV19 and TRBJ1-5, with unresolved D. The CDR3 is made up of 14 amino acids. Germline V gene data show CDR1 as LNHDA and CDR2 as SQIVND (reference sequence). V was trimmed by 3 bases and J by 5 bases, leaving 11 bases between them. In DNA, the CDR3 is TGTGCCAGTAGTATGGACGGCCGGTATCAGCCCCAGCATTTT. Translating gives CASSMDGRYQPQHF.

The CDR3 nucleotides read TGTGCCAGTAGAAACGACCGGACTAGCGGCGTAATCCTGCCTTACAATGAGCAGTTCTTC. It is translated as CASRNDRTSGVILPYNEQFF. The J gene is TRBJ2-1, the V gene TRBV19, with TRBD2 identical over 10 bases. The V gene end was trimmed by 6 bases and the J gene end by 4 bases; junction bases not matched to a gene: 21. The CDR3 has 20 residues. Germline assignment: CDR1 LNHDA and CDR2 SQIVND (reference sequence).

The chain carries TRBV6-5 and TRBJ2-7, with D perhaps matching TRBD1 or TRBD2 (5 bases each). The ends were cut back, 2 bases at V and 2 bases at J, with 13 bases in the middle. Per germline, CDR1 MNHEY and CDR2 SVGAGI. The CDR3 spans 15 residues. The CDR3 coding sequence is TGTGCCAGCAGTTACGATGGGACCCCCACCTACGAGCAGTACTTC. Its protein product is CASSYDGTPTYEQYF.

This clone was picked up one time. V usage is TRBV7-9 and J usage is TRBJ2-7; D possibly matches TRBD1 or TRBD2 (6 bases each). This CDR3 has 14 amino acids. Germline V gene lookup returns CDR1 SEHNR and CDR2 FQNEAQ (reference sequence). Trimming took 5 bases from V and 4 from J, leaving 15 bases between them. The CDR3 nucleotides read TGTGCCAGCAGCCCTAAGGGGGGAGCTTACGAGCAGTACTTC. It translates to CASSPKGGAYEQYF.

This chain links TRBV19 with TRBJ2-3, with 13 bases lining up with TRBD2. Germline values: CDR1 LNHDA, CDR2 SQIVND (reference sequence). Trimming cost V 4 bases and J 0 bases; bases outside gene matches: 13. CDR3 length equals 20 residues. CDR3 in amino acids: CASSTRTSGSPGTSTDTQYF. The CDR3 bases are TGTGCCAGTAGTACGCGGACTAGCGGGAGCCCTGGTACTAGCACAGATACGCAGTATTTT. Using reference TRBV19 and TRBJ2-3 for the parts outside the CDR3, the full variable domain is DGGITQSPKYLFRKEGQNVTLSCEQNLNHDAMYWYRQDPGQGLRLIYYSQIVNDFQKGDIAEGYSVSREKKESFPLTVTSAQKNPTAFYLCASSTRTSGSPGTSTDTQYFGPGTRLTVL.

The V call is TRBV4-2, the J call TRBJ2-2; 9 bases are a match to TRBD2. V lost 1 base, J lost 5 bases, and 11 bases stayed unmatched. Germline loops: CDR1 LGHNA, CDR2 YNFKEQ. The CDR3 has 18 residues. This chain's CDR3 is CASSQGALAGTGTGELFF. CDR3 sequence (DNA): TGTGCCAGCAGCCAAGGGGCCCTAGCGGGAACGGGGACCGGGGAGCTGTTTTTT.

The sample holds one count of this clone. The chain uses TRBV7-6 and TRBJ2-2; the match to TRBD2 covers 12 bases. V shed 5 bases and J 0 bases; nucleotides not matched to a gene: 4. This CDR3 contains 17 residues. CDR1 is SGHVS, CDR2 FNYEAQ, per germline. DNA for the CDR3: TGTGCCAGCAGCCTACTAGCGGGGGGCACGAACACCGGGGAGCTGTTTTTT. This translates into CASSLLAGGTNTGELFF.

This clone was observed once. This chain uses TRBV14 with TRBJ1-2; D perhaps matches TRBD1 (6 bases). This CDR3 comprises 13 residues. V was shortened by 4 bases and J by 5 bases, with 11 bases between the two germline ends. Germline values: CDR1 SGHDN, CDR2 FVKESK. The CDR3 nucleotides read TGTGCCAGCAGCCCGACAGGAGGGTATGGCTACACCTTC. Translated: CASSPTGGYGYTF.

CDR3 nucleotides: TGTGCCAGCAGTGAAGACAGGGGATTCTACAATGAGCAGTTCTTC. Translation: CASSEDRGFYNEQFF. The V gene is TRBV6-1, the J gene TRBJ2-1; 7 nucleotides line up with TRBD1. The CDR3 is 15 residues long. The junction had 3 bases not matched to a gene; V was cut back by 1 base and J by 3 bases. The germline CDR1 and CDR2 sequences are MNHNS and SASEGT.

The chain has TRBV29-1 and TRBJ2-3, with a possible D match to TRBD2 (5 bases). This CDR3 contains 13 residues. Germline V lookup: CDR1 SQVTM, CDR2 ANQGSEA. The V gene lost 3 bases and the J gene lost 3 bases, with 10 bases spanning the gap. The CDR3 bases are TGCAGCGTTGAGAGCCCGGGGACAGATACGCAGTATTTT. Protein product: CSVESPGTDTQYF.

The chain joins TRBV19 to TRBJ1-1; D is ambiguous. From germline, CDR1 is LNHDA and CDR2 SQIVND (reference sequence). This CDR3 comprises 14 residues. V was pared by 5 bases and J by 1 base, with 11 bases between. The CDR3 sequence: CASSVDRWNTEAFF. CDR3 coding DNA: TGTGCCAGTAGTGTCGACCGGTGGAACACTGAAGCTTTCTTT.

The rearrangement uses TRBV7-6 and TRBJ2-7; weak D call: TRBD2 (6 bases). Trimming took off 1 base at V and 6 bases at J, with 16 bases between the two ends. Germline CDR1 reads SGHVS; CDR2 reads FNYEAQ. The CDR3 has 15 residues. The CDR3 loop is CASSLDGPGRSEQYF. CDR3 DNA sequence: TGTGCCAGCAGCTTAGACGGGCCGGGGAGGAGCGAGCAGTACTTC.

The rearrangement uses TRBV6-6 and TRBJ2-7; D possibly corresponds to TRBD1 (5 bases). Trimming stripped 5 bases from V and 4 bases from J, with 9 bases between. The CDR3 sequence is 12 residues long. Germline CDR1 is MNHNY and CDR2 is SVGAGI (reference sequence). CDR3 loop: CASSRGVYEQYF. The CDR3 DNA reads as TGTGCCAGCAGTAGGGGTGTTTACGAGCAGTACTTC.